The rows below give T cell receptor beta chains drawn from one sample of a study of response to subunit inactivated influenza vaccine. TCRdb re-analysed the RT-PCR reads in MiXCR, keeping a single row per CDR3 protein. Among under 750,000 distinct CDR3 sequences listed, about 12% were seen once. This specimen was PBMCs from blood, taken on the day of vaccination. These receptors came from a man in his fifties who received an inactivated influenza vaccine. Both conserved end residues are trimmed from each CDR3. Clone sizes are given selectively: once, few, many, or a class where the clone is expanded.

CDR3aa: ASSFGPVGRIPYNEQF; abundance: .; j_gene: TRBJ2-1; v_gene: TRBV12-3/TRBV12-4; len: 16
CDR3aa: SVELKTSGAYEQY; abundance: few; j_gene: TRBJ2-7; v_gene: TRBV29-1; len: 13
CDR3aa: ASLKTGPGGGELF; abundance: .; j_gene: TRBJ2-2; v_gene: TRBV7-2; len: 13
CDR3aa: ASSAGTSIPEQY; abundance: few; j_gene: TRBJ2-7; v_gene: TRBV7-9; len: 12
CDR3aa: ASSQDRPLYTGELF; abundance: .; j_gene: TRBJ2-2; v_gene: TRBV3-1; len: 14
CDR3aa: ASSPYLNTGQSNQPQH; abundance: few; j_gene: TRBJ1-5; v_gene: TRBV4-2; len: 16
CDR3aa: ASSQDVRTSSYEQY; abundance: few; j_gene: TRBJ2-7; v_gene: TRBV4-3; len: 14
CDR3aa: ASSVVDRGAHEQF; abundance: .; j_gene: TRBJ2-1; v_gene: TRBV9; len: 13
CDR3aa: ASSRISGLAGGWETQY; abundance: few; j_gene: TRBJ2-5; v_gene: TRBV9; len: 16
CDR3aa: ASSWGLAGEGEQY; abundance: few; j_gene: TRBJ2-7; v_gene: TRBV27; len: 13
CDR3aa: ASSLSVGDVEQF; abundance: many; j_gene: TRBJ2-1; v_gene: TRBV5-1; len: 12
CDR3aa: ASSTIAGVRDTQY; abundance: few; j_gene: TRBJ2-3; v_gene: TRBV28; len: 13
CDR3aa: ASSPFGTSGYTSDEQF; abundance: many; j_gene: TRBJ2-1; v_gene: TRBV18; len: 16
CDR3aa: ASRQYSADTQY; abundance: many; j_gene: TRBJ2-3; v_gene: TRBV12-3/TRBV12-4; len: 11
CDR3aa: SVEGRGVEQY; abundance: few; j_gene: TRBJ2-7; v_gene: TRBV29-1; len: 10
CDR3aa: ASRSGQSQVQF; abundance: few; j_gene: TRBJ2-1; v_gene: TRBV2; len: 11
CDR3aa: ASSQVPRSMAQY; abundance: few; j_gene: TRBJ2-5; v_gene: TRBV3-1; len: 12
CDR3aa: ASSYSQGTNEKLF; abundance: few; j_gene: TRBJ1-4; v_gene: TRBV6-5; len: 13
CDR3aa: ASSSSTEQY; abundance: many; j_gene: TRBJ2-7; v_gene: TRBV7-9; len: 9
CDR3aa: SAGRVVETQY; abundance: .; j_gene: TRBJ2-5; v_gene: TRBV20-1; len: 10
CDR3aa: ASSLRTSGTGEQF; abundance: .; j_gene: TRBJ2-1; v_gene: TRBV12-3/TRBV12-4; len: 13
CDR3aa: ASSKWAGRESSYNSPLH; abundance: few; j_gene: TRBJ1-6; v_gene: TRBV11-1; len: 17
CDR3aa: SVDKGTGGSYNEQF; abundance: few; j_gene: TRBJ2-1; v_gene: TRBV29-1; len: 14